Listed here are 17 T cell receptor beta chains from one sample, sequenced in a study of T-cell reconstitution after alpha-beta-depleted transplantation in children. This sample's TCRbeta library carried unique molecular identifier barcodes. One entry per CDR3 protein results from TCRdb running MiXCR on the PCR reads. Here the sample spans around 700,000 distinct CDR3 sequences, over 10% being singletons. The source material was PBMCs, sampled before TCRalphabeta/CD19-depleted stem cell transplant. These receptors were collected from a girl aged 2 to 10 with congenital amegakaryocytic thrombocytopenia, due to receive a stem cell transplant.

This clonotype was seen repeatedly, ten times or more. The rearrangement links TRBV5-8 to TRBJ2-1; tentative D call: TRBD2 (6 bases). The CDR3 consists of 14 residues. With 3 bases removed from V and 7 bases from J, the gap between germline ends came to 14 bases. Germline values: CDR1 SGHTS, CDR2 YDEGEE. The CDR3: CASSWGLEQNEQFF. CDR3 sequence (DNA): TGTGCCAGCAGCTGGGGACTGGAGCAGAATGAGCAGTTCTTC. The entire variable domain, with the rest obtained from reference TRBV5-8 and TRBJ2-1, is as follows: EAGVTQSPTHLIKTRGQQATLRCSPISGHTSVYWYQQALGLGLQFLLWYDEGEERNRGNFPPRFSGRQFPNYSSELNVNALELEDSALYLCASSWGLEQNEQFFGPGTRLTVL.

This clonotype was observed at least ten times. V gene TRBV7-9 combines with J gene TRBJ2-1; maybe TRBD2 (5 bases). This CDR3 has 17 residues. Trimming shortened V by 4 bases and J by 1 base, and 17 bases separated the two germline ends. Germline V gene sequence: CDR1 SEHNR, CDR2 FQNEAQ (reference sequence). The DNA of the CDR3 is TGTGCCAGCAGCTGGACTTCATATGGGGAATCCTACAATGAGCAGTTCTTC. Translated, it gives CASSWTSYGESYNEQFF. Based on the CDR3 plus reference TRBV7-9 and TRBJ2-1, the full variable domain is DTGVSQNPRHKITKRGQNVTFRCDPISEHNRLYWYRQTLGQGPEFLTYFQNEAQLEKSRLLSDRFSAERPKGSFSTLEIQRTEQGDSAMYLCASSWTSYGESYNEQFFGPGTRLTVL.

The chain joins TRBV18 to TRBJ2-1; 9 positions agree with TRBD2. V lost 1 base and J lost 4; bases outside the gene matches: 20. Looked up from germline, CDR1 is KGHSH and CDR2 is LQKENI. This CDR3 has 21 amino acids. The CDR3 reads CASSPQFSPAAASGTYNEQFF. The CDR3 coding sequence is TGTGCCAGCTCACCACAATTTTCCCCGGCGGCGGCTAGCGGGACGTACAATGAGCAGTTCTTC.

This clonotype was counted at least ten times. CDR3 bases: TGTGCCAGCAGGATGGGACCGAACACCGGGGAGCTGTTTTTT. Amino acid sequence: CASRMGPNTGELFF. The V call is TRBV28, the J call TRBJ2-2, with D possibly called TRBD1 or TRBD2 (5 bases each). This CDR3 is 14 amino acids long. V shed 6 bases and J shed 0 bases, with 8 bases lying between them. Germline V CDR1 and CDR2: MDHEN, SYDVKM. Drawing the rest from reference TRBV28 and TRBJ2-2, the complete variable domain is DVKVTQSSRYLVKRTGEKVFLECVQDMDHENMFWYRQDPGLGLRLIYFSYDVKMKEKGDIPEGYSVSREKKERFSLILESASTNQTSMYLCASRMGPNTGELFFGEGSRLTVL.

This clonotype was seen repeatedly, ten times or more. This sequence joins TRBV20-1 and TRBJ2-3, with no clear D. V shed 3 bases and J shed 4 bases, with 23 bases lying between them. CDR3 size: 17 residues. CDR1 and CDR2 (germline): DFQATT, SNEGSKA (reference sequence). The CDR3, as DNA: TGCAGTGCTAGTATAGATTCGGAGTTGTGGTCAGCAGATACGCAGTATTTT. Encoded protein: CSASIDSELWSADTQYF.

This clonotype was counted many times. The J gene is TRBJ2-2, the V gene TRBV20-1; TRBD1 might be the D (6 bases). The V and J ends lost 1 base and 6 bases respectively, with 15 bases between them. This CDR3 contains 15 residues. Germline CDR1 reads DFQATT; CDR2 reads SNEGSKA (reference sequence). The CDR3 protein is CSARVPLAGAGELFF. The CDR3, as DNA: TGCAGTGCTAGAGTCCCCCTAGCAGGGGCCGGGGAGCTGTTTTTT.

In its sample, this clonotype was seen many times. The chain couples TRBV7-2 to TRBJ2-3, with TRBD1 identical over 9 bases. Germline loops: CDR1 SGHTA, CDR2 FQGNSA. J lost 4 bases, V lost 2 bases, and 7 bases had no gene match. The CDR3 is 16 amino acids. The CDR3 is CASSLRQGVEADTQYF. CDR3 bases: TGTGCCAGCAGCTTACGACAGGGGGTTGAGGCAGATACGCAGTATTTT.

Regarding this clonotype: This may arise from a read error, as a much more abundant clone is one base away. The CDR3 sequence: CSAGGPAYEQYF. The CDR3 DNA follows: TGCAGTGCTGGTGGGCCCGCCTACGAGCAGTACTTC. V usage is TRBV20-1 and J usage is TRBJ2-7; D gene ambiguous. The CDR3 is 12 amino acids. Germline-derived CDR1 and CDR2 are DFQATT and SNEGSKA (reference sequence). Trimming stripped 5 bases from V and 2 bases from J, with 10 bases between.

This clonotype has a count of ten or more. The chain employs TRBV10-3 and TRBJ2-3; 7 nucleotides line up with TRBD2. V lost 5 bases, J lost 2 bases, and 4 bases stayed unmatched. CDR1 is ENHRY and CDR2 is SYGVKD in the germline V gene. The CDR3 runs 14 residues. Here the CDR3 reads CAISTGTNTDTQYF. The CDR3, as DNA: TGTGCCATCAGTACCGGGACTAACACAGATACGCAGTATTTT.

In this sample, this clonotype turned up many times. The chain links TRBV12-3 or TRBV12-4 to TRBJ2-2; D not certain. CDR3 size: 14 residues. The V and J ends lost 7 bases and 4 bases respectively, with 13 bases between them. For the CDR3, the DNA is TGTGCCAGCAAAGTCGGCGCAAGCACCGGGGAGCTGTTTTTT. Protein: CASKVGASTGELFF.

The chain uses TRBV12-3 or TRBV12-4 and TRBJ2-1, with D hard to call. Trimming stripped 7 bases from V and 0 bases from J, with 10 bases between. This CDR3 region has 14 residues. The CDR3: CASNPRSSYNEQFF. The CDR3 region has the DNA TGTGCCAGCAATCCAAGGAGCTCCTACAATGAGCAGTTCTTC.

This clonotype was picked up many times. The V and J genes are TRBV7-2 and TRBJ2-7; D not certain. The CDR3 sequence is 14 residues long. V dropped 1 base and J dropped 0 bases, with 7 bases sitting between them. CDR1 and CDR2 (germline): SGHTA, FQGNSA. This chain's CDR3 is CASSLGRNSYEQYF. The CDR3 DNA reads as TGTGCCAGCAGCTTAGGACGGAACTCCTACGAGCAGTACTTC.

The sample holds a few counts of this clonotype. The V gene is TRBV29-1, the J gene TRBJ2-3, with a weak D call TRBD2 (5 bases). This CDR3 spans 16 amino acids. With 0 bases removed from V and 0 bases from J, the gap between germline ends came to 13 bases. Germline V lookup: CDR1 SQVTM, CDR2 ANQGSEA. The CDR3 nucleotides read TGCAGCGTTGAAGAGGGGATTGGCGGGAGCACAGATACGCAGTATTTT. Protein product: CSVEEGIGGSTDTQYF.

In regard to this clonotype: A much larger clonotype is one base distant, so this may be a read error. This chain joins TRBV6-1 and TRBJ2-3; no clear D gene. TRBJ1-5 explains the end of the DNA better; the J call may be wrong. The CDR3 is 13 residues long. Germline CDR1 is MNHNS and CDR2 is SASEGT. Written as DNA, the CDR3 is TGTGCCAGCAGTGTTGGAGCCCCAGATACGCAGCATTTT. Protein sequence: CASSVGAPDTQHF.

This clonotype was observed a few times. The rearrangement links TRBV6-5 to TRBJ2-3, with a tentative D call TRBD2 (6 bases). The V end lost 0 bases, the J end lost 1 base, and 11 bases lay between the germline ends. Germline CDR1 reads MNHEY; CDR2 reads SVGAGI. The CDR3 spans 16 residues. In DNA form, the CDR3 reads TGTGCCAGCAGTTACTCGCGACGGAGGGGCACAGATACGCAGTATTTT. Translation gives CASSYSRRRGTDTQYF.

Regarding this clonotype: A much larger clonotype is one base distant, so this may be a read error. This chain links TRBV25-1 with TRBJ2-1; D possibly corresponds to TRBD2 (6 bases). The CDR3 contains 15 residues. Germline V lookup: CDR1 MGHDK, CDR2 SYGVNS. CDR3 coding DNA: TGTGCCAGCAGCGCCGGACTACCCCTTCCTAATGAGCAGCTCTTC. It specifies CASSAGLPLPNEQLF.

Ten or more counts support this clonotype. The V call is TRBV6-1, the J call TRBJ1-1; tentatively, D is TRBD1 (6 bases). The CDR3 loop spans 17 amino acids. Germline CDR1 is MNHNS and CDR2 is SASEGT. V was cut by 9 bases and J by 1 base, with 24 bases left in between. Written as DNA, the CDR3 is TGTGCCAGTACCGAACATTTTACCGGACAGCAGAACACTGAAGCTTTCTTT. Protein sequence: CASTEHFTGQQNTEAFF.